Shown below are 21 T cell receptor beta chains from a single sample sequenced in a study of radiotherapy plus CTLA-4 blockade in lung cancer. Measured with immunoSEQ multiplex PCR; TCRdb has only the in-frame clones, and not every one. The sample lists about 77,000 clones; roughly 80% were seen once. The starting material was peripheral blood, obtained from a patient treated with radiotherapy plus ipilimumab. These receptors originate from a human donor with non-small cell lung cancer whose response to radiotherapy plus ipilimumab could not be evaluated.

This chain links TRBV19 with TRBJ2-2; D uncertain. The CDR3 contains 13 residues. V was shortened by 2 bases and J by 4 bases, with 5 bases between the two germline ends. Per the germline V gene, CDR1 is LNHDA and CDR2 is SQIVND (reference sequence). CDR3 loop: CASSIQVTGELFF. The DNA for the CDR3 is TGTGCCAGTAGTATACAGGTCACCGGGGAGCTGTTTTTT.

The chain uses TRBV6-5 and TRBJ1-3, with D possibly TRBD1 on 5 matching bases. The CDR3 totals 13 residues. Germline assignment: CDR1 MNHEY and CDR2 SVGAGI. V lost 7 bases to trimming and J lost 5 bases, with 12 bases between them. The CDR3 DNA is TGTGCCAGCACAGGGATCGTCCGAAACACCATATATTTT. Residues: CASTGIVRNTIYF.

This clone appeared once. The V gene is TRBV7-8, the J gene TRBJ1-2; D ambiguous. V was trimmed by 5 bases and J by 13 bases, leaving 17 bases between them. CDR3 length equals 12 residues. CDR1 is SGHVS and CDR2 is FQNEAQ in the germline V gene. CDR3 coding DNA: TGTGCCAGCAGCACAATAACAAGTTCCCTCACCTTC. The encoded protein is CASSTITSSLTF.

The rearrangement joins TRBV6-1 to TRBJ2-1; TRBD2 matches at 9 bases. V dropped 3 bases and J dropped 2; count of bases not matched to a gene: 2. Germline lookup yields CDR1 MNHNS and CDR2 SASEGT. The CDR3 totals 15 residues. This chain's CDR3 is CASSERGGPYNEQFF. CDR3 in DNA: TGTGCCAGCAGTGAGCGGGGGGGCCCCTACAATGAGCAGTTCTTC.

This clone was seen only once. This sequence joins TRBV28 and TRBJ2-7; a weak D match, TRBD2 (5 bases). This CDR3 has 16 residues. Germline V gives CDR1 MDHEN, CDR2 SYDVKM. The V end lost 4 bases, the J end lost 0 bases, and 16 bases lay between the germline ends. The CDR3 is CASSSLFRAVSYEQYF. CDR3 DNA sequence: TGTGCCAGCAGTTCCCTCTTTCGAGCGGTCTCCTACGAGCAGTACTTC.

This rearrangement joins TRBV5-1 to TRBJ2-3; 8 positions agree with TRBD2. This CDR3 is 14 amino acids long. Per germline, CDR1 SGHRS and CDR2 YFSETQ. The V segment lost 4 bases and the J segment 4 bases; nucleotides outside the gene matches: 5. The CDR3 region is CASSEAGASDTQYF. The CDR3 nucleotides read TGCGCCAGCAGCGAAGCGGGAGCATCAGATACGCAGTATTTT.

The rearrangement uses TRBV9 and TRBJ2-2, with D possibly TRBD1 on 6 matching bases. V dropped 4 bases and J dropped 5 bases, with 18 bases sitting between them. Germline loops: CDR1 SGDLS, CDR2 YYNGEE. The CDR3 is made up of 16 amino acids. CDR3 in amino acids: CASSSSTGARTGELFF. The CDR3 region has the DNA TGTGCCAGCAGCTCCTCGACAGGCGCAAGGACCGGGGAGCTGTTTTTT. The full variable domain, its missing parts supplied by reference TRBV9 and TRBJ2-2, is DSGVTQTPKHLITATGQRVTLRCSPRSGDLSVYWYQQSLDQGLQFLIQYYNGEERAKGNILERFSAQQFPDLHSELNLSSLELGDSALYFCASSSSTGARTGELFFGEGSRLTVL.

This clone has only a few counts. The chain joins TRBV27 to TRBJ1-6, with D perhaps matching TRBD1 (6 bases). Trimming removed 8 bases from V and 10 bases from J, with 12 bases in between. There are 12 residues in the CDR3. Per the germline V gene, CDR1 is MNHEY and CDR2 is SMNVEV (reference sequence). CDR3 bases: TGTGCCAGCCGTAAGGGGGAGTCACCCCTCCACTTT. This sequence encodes CASRKGESPLHF.

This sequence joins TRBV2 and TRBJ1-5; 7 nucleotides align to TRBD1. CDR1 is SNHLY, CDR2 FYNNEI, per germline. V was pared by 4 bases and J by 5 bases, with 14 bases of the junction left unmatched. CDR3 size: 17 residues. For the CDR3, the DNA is TGTGCCAGCAGTGGGCGCGGAAGGACAGGACAGGATCAGCCCCAGCATTTT. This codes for CASSGRGRTGQDQPQHF.

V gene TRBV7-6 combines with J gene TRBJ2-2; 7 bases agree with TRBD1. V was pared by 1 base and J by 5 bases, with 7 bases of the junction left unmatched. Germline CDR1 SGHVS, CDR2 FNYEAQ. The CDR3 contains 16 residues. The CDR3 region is CASSLGQGSSTGELFF. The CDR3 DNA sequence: TGTGCCAGCAGCTTAGGACAGGGCAGTAGTACCGGGGAGCTGTTTTTT.

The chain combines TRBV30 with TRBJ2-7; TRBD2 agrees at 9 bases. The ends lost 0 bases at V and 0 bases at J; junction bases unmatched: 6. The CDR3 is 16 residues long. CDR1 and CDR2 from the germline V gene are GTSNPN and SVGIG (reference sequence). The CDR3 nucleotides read TGTGCCTGGAGTGTACAAGGCGGGGGGGCCTCCTACGAGCAGTACTTC. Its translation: CAWSVQGGGASYEQYF. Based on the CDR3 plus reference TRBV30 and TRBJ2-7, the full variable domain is SQTIHQWPATLVQPVGSPLSLECTVEGTSNPNLYWYRQAAGRGLQLLFYSVGIGQISSEVPQNLSASRPQDRQFILSSKKLLLSDSGFYLCAWSVQGGGASYEQYFGPGTRLTVT.

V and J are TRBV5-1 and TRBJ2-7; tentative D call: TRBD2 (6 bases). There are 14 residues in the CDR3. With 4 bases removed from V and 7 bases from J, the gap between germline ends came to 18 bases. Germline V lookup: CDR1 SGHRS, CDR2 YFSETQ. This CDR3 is CASSPGGTLWEQYF. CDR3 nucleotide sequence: TGCGCCAGCAGCCCCGGGGGTACCCTTTGGGAGCAGTACTTC.

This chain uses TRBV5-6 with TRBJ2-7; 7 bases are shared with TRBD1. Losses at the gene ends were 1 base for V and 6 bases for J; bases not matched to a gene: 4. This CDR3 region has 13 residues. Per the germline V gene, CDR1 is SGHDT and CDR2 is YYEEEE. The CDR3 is CASSLKQGIEQYF. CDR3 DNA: TGTGCCAGCAGCTTGAAACAGGGGATCGAGCAGTACTTC.

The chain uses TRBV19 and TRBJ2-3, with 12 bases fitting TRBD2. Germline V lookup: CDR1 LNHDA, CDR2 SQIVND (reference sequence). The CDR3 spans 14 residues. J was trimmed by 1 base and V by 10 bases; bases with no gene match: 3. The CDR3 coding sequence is TGTGCCACCAGGACTAGCGGGGGCACAGATACGCAGTATTTT. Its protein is CATRTSGGTDTQYF.

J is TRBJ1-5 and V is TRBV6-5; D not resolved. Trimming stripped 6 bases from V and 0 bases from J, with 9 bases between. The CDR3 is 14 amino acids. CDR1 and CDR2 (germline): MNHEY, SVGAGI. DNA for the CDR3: TGTGCCAGCAGCCCCACGGGTAGCAATCAGCCCCAGCATTTT. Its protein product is CASSPTGSNQPQHF.

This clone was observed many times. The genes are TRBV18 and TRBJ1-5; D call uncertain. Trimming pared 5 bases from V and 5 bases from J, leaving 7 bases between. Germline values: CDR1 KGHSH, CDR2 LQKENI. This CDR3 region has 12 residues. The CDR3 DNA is TGTGCCAGCTCAAAACGGGATCAGCCCCAGCATTTT. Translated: CASSKRDQPQHF.

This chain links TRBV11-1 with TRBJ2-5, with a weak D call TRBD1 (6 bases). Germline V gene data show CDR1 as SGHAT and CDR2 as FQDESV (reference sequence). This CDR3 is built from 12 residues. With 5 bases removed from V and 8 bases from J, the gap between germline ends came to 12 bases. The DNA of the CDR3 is TGTGCCAGCAGCCCCGACAGGAGTACCCAGTACTTC. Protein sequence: CASSPDRSTQYF.

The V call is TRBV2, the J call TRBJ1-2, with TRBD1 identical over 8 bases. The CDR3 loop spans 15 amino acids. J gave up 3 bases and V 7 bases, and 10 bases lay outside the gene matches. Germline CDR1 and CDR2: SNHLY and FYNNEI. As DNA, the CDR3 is TGTGCCAGCACTCAAAGACAGGGGATCTACTATGGCTACACCTTC. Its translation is CASTQRQGIYYGYTF.

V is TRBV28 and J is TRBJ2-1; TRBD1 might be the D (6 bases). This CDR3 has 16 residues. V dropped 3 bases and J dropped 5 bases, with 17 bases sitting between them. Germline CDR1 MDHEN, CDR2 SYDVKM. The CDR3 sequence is CASSFRSWTADNEQFF. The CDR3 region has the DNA TGTGCCAGCAGTTTTAGGTCTTGGACAGCAGACAATGAGCAGTTCTTC.

The CDR3 loop reads CASSGPSSYEQYF. The CDR3 DNA sequence: TGCGCCAGCAGTGGCCCCAGCTCCTACGAGCAGTACTTC. This chain uses TRBV10-1 with TRBJ2-7; no firm D call. This CDR3 is 13 amino acids long. Trimming shortened V by 4 bases and J by 0 bases, and 7 bases separated the two germline ends. CDR1 is WNHNN and CDR2 is SYGVQD in the germline V gene (reference sequence).

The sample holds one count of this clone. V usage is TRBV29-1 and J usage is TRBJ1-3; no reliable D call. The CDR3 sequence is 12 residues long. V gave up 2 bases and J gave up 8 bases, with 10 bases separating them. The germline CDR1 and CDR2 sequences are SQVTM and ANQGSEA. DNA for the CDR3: TGCAGCGTTGAAAAACAGCGGGACACCATATATTTT. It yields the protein CSVEKQRDTIYF.